This T cell receptor beta chain was found in a study of beta chain features in type 1 diabetes (dated by TCRdb to between 2017 and 2018). With respect to the entire study: Mean age, gender distribution, total cell number and subset yield were not different between patients and healthy donors. The study compared the TCRB repertoires of sorted circulating CD4+ T cell subsets in recently diagnosed type 1 diabetes patients with those in matched healthy donors. A total of 85 million to 140 million sorted cells were examined across all samples, and a strong correlation was observed between cell number per subset and RNA yield. Whereas all 28 donors provided naive and central memory subsets, regulatory and stem cell-like memory subsets were isolated from just 8 patients and roughly eight healthy donors.

What the work shows at the level of the full study, not this receptor alone: A moderate but significant shortening of TCRB CDR3 length was observed in type 1 diabetes patients in all four CD4+ subsets. Fewer insertions and more nucleotide deletions at VDJ recombination sites were observed in patients with type 1 diabetes, implying thymic rearrangement abnormalities. Naive, central memory and regulatory TCRB repertoires appeared to be more similar among patients than among healthy donors. Shorter templates might be favored by PCR, yet because patient and control samples were amplified and corrected together, any such skew would affect both groups equally. HLA sub-analyses involved small numbers of individuals, so any influence of HLA type on TCRB rearrangement remained unresolved. Because cDNA rather than genomic DNA was sequenced, highly expressing activated cells could have been over-represented, although no difference in activation and CD3 levels was found between groups.

V and J are trimmed by 0 bases and 6 bases, and the gene matches miss 11 bases of the junction. The CDR3 sequence holds 17 residues, the cysteine and phenylalanine included. The sequence is cut down to CDR3 DNA, 51 bases in frame from base 1. The germline V gene yields SGDLS for CDR1 and YYNGEE for CDR2. This clone was seen a few times. Its binding antigen is unknown. No base-level quality is on record; no much larger clone is a single base apart. All of the isolated RNA was reverse transcribed with the High Capacity cDNA Reverse Transcription Kit, so expressed TCRB transcripts were sequenced. Deep immunoSEQ sequencing was performed on naive, central memory and regulatory T cell samples, with an average of about 3.57 million total reads per sample. Sorted cells were lysed in RLT buffer and RNA was extracted with DNase-treated RNeasy Micro or Mini kits, depending on cell number. To prevent cross-contamination, every cell subset was processed on its own, while patient and healthy donor samples were processed together. Using the immunoSEQ multiplex PCR, TCRB sequences were amplified from cDNA into 87-bp fragments spanning the CDR3 region. The amplicons were sequenced using the Illumina HiSeq platform. The source study handled its data this way. Synthetic template baselines were used to correct PCR bias computationally, reads within Hamming distance 2 were collapsed together, and singletons that could not be merged were discarded. Reads were aligned to IMGT to assign V, D and J genes, CDR3 length, and insertions or deletions at six rearrangement sites. Within each subset, clonotype counts were normalized to sorted cell number, after which true diversity and Gini coefficients were computed with the tcR R package. The overlap coefficient, calculated on TCRB nucleotide sequences, was used to quantify repertoire sharing. Out-of-frame TCRB sequences from naive cells were analyzed to stand in for the pre-selection repertoire. TCRdb holds this immuneACCESS table with in-frame rearrangements only. Some clones are missing; in checked studies, unresolved V genes explain under half, and the rest has no known cause. Clone size and V and J calls were adopted from that table, with D and trimming inferred from the DNA. The sample contains fewer than 500,000 clones, roughly 13% of them found a single time. The top ten constitute less than 0.04% of the sample.

Each donor gave one peripheral blood draw, averaging around 0.11 L, which was collected into heparinised tubes. Using a panel that included CD45RO, CCR7, CD25, CD127, CD95 and CD27, naive, central memory, regulatory and stem cell-like memory CD4+ T cells were sorted on a BD FACSAria II. Every sorted population had a purity above 95%. Right away, PBMCs were isolated by Lymphoprep density gradient centrifugation and were stained directly, with no culture step. To minimize batch effects, samples were stained and sorted in pairs, one healthy donor with one patient per experiment. The rearrangement combines TRBV9 with TRBJ2-4; 8 bases in between match TRBD2. The clonotype was recovered from a man younger than 45 in good health. Material: naive CD4+ T cells from blood. Explained via the paper, the cell subset or site label denotes: true naive CD4+ T cells. This receptor has the CDR3 CASSVEGSGTGINIQYF. The DNA sequence reads TGTGCCAGCAGCGTAGAGGGTAGCGGGACGGGCATAAACATTCAGTACTTC.